Sequencing of this TCR beta chain was carried out in a study of T-cell memory formation after mild COVID-19. Findings of the study overall: Day 15 to 85 contracting clones showed balanced CD4/CD8; later expanders leaned CD4+.

This clonotype was found many times. Its antigen is as yet unknown. The CDR3 covers 15 residues. Trimming pared 11 bases from V and 7 bases from J, leaving 26 bases between. In germline, CDR1 is KGHDR, CDR2 SFDVKD. From the 5' RACE reads, TCRdb called clonotypes with MiXCR, one entry per CDR3 protein. The sample has 350,000 to 450,000 distinct CDR3 sequences, 20% to 25% seen once. The sample consisted of PBMCs or a T cell subset sorted from them (not recorded which). This TCR was recovered from an adult woman who had mild COVID-19 (a few samples of this study predate the infection). Cell type and time point are not known. The rearrangement links TRBV24-1 to TRBJ2-7; the D is unclear. For the CDR3, the DNA is TGTGCCATCGCTTCCAGGTGGTGGGCAGTGCGTGAGCAGTACTTC. This encodes CAIASRWWAVREQYF.